These 12 T cell receptor beta chains came from one sample sequenced in a study of blood T cell repertoires in COVID-19. Generated by immunoSEQ multiplex PCR, the TCRdb table keeps only in-frame clones and is missing some. This sample has 250,000 to 350,000 clones, with about 88% found just once. The sequenced material came from PBMCs or T cells enriched from blood (not recorded which). The receptors here all came from a woman in her forties or fifties who had recovered from COVID-19.

This clone has only one observation. The chain employs TRBV5-5 and TRBJ1-2; D uncertain. The CDR3 loop spans 15 amino acids. The germline gives CDR1 SGHKS, CDR2 YYEKEE (reference sequence). V was trimmed by 1 base and J by 5 bases, leaving 15 bases between them. The CDR3 DNA reads TGTGCCAGCAGCTTGTTGCCGGTAGCGATGTATGGCTACACCTTC. Its translation is CASSLLPVAMYGYTF. Full variable domain (outside the CDR3, taken from reference TRBV5-5 and TRBJ1-2): DAGVTQSPTHLIKTRGQQVTLRCSPISGHKSVSWYQQVLGQGPQFIFQYYEKEERGRGNFPDRFSARQFPNYSSELNVNALLLGDSALYLCASSLLPVAMYGYTFGSGTRLTVV.

The rearrangement joins TRBV11-1 to TRBJ1-2, with 7 bases aligning to TRBD1. This CDR3 is 13 amino acids long. Trimming cost V 4 bases and J 6 bases; bases outside gene matches: 5. Germline-derived CDR1 and CDR2 are SGHAT and FQDESV (reference sequence). The CDR3 spells CASSSETGHGYTF. In DNA, the CDR3 is TGTGCCAGCAGCTCAGAGACAGGGCATGGCTACACCTTC.

This chain joins TRBV2 and TRBJ2-1, with 8 bases fitting TRBD2. The length of the CDR3 is 17 residues. The germline V gene has CDR1 SNHLY and CDR2 FYNNEI. Trimming removed 4 bases from V and 6 bases from J; junction bases left unmatched: 14. CDR3: CASSGPGGSGGLNEQFF. CDR3 in DNA: TGTGCCAGCAGTGGACCCGGGGGGAGCGGGGGCCTCAATGAGCAGTTCTTC.

The V call is TRBV28, the J call TRBJ1-1; possibly TRBD1 for D (6 bases). With 10 bases removed from V and 12 bases from J, the gap between germline ends came to 18 bases. Germline CDR1 reads MDHEN; CDR2 reads SYDVKM. The CDR3 is 11 residues long. CDR3 DNA sequence: TGTGCCATCATCGGGGGGACAACAACTTTCTTT. Its translation: CAIIGGTTTFF.

The J gene is TRBJ1-5, the V gene TRBV28, with D possibly TRBD1 on 6 matching bases. V was trimmed by 3 bases and J by 2 bases, leaving 14 bases between them. The CDR3 is 16 residues long. CDR1 MDHEN and CDR2 SYDVKM come from the germline V gene. Written as DNA, the CDR3 is TGTGCCAGCAGTTTCCCAAACAGACAGGGCAATCAGCCCCAGCATTTT. Its translation: CASSFPNRQGNQPQHF.

The chain uses TRBV27 and TRBJ2-3; 7 bases are shared with TRBD2. Germline CDR1 and CDR2: MNHEY and SMNVEV (reference sequence). J was trimmed by 0 bases and V by 6 bases; bases with no gene match: 6. This CDR3 is built from 15 residues. The CDR3 sequence is CASSLAGRSTDTQYF. CDR3 bases: TGTGCCAGCAGCTTAGCGGGCCGTAGCACAGATACGCAGTATTTT.

This chain links TRBV2 with TRBJ1-1; possibly TRBD1 for D (5 bases). The length of the CDR3 is 12 residues. Trimming pared 7 bases from V and 10 bases from J, leaving 16 bases between. Germline-derived CDR1 and CDR2 are SNHLY and FYNNEI. Here the CDR3 DNA reads TGTGCCAGCACCCCAGGGAAAATTCTAGCTTTCTTT. This encodes CASTPGKILAFF.

This chain joins TRBV11-3 and TRBJ2-5; 14 bases fit TRBD2. The CDR3 totals 17 residues. V trimming: 1 base; J trimming: 5 bases; junction bases outside the gene matches: 6. Germline loops: CDR1 SGHNT, CDR2 YENEEA. CDR3 bases: TGTGCCAGCAGCTTAGGGAGACTAGCGGGAGGGCTGGAGACCCAGTACTTC. This gives the protein CASSLGRLAGGLETQYF.

This sequence joins TRBV28 and TRBJ1-1, with 9 nucleotides matching TRBD1. The CDR3 contains 15 residues. Trimming at V came to 4 bases and at J to 8 bases, leaving 11 bases not matched to a gene. From germline, CDR1 is MDHEN and CDR2 SYDVKM. The CDR3 DNA sequence: TGTGCCAGCAGTTCAGCGACAGGGGGTTTATTGGAAGCTTTCTTT. It is translated as CASSSATGGLLEAFF.

V and J are TRBV7-2 and TRBJ2-3, with D tentatively TRBD2 (6 bases). Germline-derived CDR1 and CDR2 are SGHTA and FQGNSA. This CDR3 is built from 14 residues. V was trimmed by 6 bases and J by 0 bases, leaving 10 bases between them. CDR3 in amino acids: CASRDGGSTDTQYF. CDR3 DNA sequence: TGTGCCAGCAGGGACGGGGGTAGCACAGATACGCAGTATTTT.

The CDR3 region is CASSPFRSDHGSQPQHF. The CDR3 bases are TGTGCCAGCTCACCTTTTCGTTCGGACCACGGGAGCCAGCCCCAGCATTTT. The rearrangement links TRBV18 to TRBJ1-5; D is ambiguous. Germline CDR1 is KGHSH and CDR2 is LQKENI. The CDR3 is made up of 17 amino acids. The V gene lost 3 bases and the J gene lost 7 bases, with 22 bases spanning the gap.

This clone was recorded only once. The chain has TRBV2 and TRBJ1-2; D is ambiguous. The ends were cut back, 6 bases at V and 5 bases at J, with 22 bases in the middle. The CDR3 consists of 16 residues. Germline values: CDR1 SNHLY, CDR2 FYNNEI. Here the CDR3 reads CASSERRSAVSYGYTF. The CDR3 DNA follows: TGTGCCAGCAGCGAACGACGGAGCGCAGTGTCTTATGGCTACACCTTC.